This T cell receptor (beta chain) derives from a study of shared clonotypes between healthy human individuals. Study conclusions and caveats: Naive CD4 clonotypes overlapped across a handful of donors at roughly 5.1%. Naive subsets generally had larger estimated richness than memory subsets.

This clone was seen only a few times. The antigen is not known. All donors qualified as healthy HIV-negative adults and had experienced no recent acute infections or vaccinations. V was clipped by 5 bases and J by 0 bases, with 7 bases between them. The CDR3 runs 13 residues. Germline V CDR1 and CDR2: SGHVS, FQNEAQ. Sequencing used immunoSEQ multiplex PCR; TCRdb keeps in-frame clones, though not all of them. The profile covers around 1.1 million clones, with approximately 78% appearing a single time and 0.55% to 0.7% taken by the ten largest. The rearrangement joins TRBV7-8 to TRBJ1-1; D gene ambiguous. The clonotype originates from a man younger than 35 in good health. Some clones in this sample may be carry-over from other donors' samples. Material: memory CD4+ T cells from PBMCs. The subset is: CD45RA-negative fraction. CDR3: CASSQNLNTEAFF. The CDR3 DNA sequence: TGTGCCAGCAGCCAAAACTTGAACACTGAAGCTTTCTTT.